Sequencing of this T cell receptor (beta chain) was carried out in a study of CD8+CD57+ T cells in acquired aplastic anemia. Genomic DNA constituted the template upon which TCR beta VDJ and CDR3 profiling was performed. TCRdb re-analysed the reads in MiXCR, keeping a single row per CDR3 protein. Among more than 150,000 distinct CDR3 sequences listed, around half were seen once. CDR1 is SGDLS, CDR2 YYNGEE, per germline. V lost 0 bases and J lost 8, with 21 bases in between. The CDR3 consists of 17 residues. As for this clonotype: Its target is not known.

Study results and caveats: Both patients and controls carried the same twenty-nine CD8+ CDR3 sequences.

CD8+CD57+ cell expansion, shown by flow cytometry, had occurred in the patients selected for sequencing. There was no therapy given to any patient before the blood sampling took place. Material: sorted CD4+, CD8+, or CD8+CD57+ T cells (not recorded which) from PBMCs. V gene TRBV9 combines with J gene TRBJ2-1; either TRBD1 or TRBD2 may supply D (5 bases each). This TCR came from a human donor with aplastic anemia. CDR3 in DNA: TGTGCCAGCAGCGTAGCTACGTGGCAGGGACCCATGGATGAGCAGTTCTTC. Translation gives CASSVATWQGPMDEQFF.